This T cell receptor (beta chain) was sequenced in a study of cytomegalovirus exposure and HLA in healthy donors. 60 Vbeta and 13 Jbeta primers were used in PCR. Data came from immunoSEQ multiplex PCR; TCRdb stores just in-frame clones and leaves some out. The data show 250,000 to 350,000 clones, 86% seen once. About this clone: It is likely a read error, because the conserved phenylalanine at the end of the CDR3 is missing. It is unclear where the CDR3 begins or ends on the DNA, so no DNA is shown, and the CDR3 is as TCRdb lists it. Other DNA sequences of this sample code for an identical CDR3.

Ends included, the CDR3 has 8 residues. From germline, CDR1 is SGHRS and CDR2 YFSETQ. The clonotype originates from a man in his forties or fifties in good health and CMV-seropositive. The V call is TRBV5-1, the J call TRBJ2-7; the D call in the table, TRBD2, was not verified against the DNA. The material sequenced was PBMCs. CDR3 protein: CASSLAEA.